The clone carrying this T cell receptor (beta chain) has only one observation. What it binds is unknown. The data were taken from a study of cytomegalovirus exposure and HLA in healthy donors. The PCR was carried out with 60 Vbeta primers and 13 Jbeta primers. Profiling relied on immunoSEQ multiplex PCR, and the TCRdb table lists in-frame clones only, not all of them. Of some 120,000 clones listed, roughly 80% are singletons. Trimming cost V 4 bases and J 9 bases, with 10 bases left between them. Germline assignment: CDR1 PRHDT and CDR2 FYEKMQ (reference sequence). This CDR3 comprises 12 residues. Regarding the study as a whole: Several of the most significant clusters were apparently associated with common viral pathogens in a later analysis. Data from an earlier analysis indicated that most TCR beta V segments were productive either about 87% or about 30% of the time. What was likely a sequencing artifact was a cluster of highly shared sequence variants.

The specimen was PBMCs. This TCR was recovered from a woman aged 40 to 55 in good health and CMV-seronegative. The V call is TRBV13, the J call TRBJ1-5, with TRBD1 as a possible D gene (5 bases). The CDR3 reads CASSSSGRPQHF. CDR3 nucleotides: TGTGCCAGCAGCTCATCAGGGCGGCCCCAGCATTTT.